This T cell receptor (beta chain) was retrieved from a study of blood T cell repertoires in COVID-19. Study-level background: Donors in the United States, Italy and Spain gave samples during acute or convalescent COVID-19. Nucleic acid was either cDNA or gDNA, and it came from T cells, B-cell-depleted T cells, or PBMCs.

Original methodology: Estimates of nucleated cell counts were drawn from the amplification of reference gene primers. Assay: immunoSEQ multiplex PCR; the TCRdb copy retains only in-frame clones and omits some. The DNA gave D and trimming, while V, J and clone size come from that table. The sample holds about 90,000 clones, about 81% seen once. The sequenced sample consisted of peripheral blood. The TCR comes from a human donor in a cohort sampled during active COVID-19.

This CDR3 is CASSLLPSGGTYNEQFF. Here the CDR3 DNA reads TGTGCCAGCAGCCTTCTCCCCAGCGGGGGGACATACAATGAGCAGTTCTTC. The genes are TRBV5-8 and TRBJ2-1, with 9 bases matching TRBD2. CDR1 and CDR2 from the germline V gene are SGHTS and YDEGEE. There are 17 residues in the CDR3. With 4 bases clipped from V and 4 bases from J, the junction kept 12 bases outside the gene matches.